This is a list of T cell receptor beta chains from one sample in a study of graft-versus-host responses after intestinal transplantation. Antigen specificity for these receptors is unknown. Profiling relied on immunoSEQ multiplex PCR, and the TCRdb table lists in-frame clones only, not all of them. Among some 130,000 clones listed, around nine tenths were seen once. The sequenced sample was unstimulated CD4+ T cells sorted from spleen or lymph node cells, obtained before intestinal transplant. The receptors originated from a human donor who received an intestinal transplant. Both conserved end residues are part of each CDR3. A D gene is named only where the DNA matches it firmly. Some rows mark clone size as missing; the rest say once, few, many or name a class of expanded clone.

TRBV21-1	TRBJ2-7	.	.	TGTGCCAGCATTCCGAAGGGACTAGCGGGTCTTGAGCAGTACTTC	CASIPKGLAGLEQYF
TRBV9	TRBJ2-7	TRBD1	.	TGTGCCAGCAGCCTAGGACAGGGGATGAGAGAGCAGTACTTC	CASSLGQGMREQYF
TRBV6-5	TRBJ2-3	.	.	TGTGCCAGCAGCCTACGGGGAAGCACAGATACGCAGTATTTT	CASSLRGSTDTQYF
TRBV7-9	TRBJ2-3	.	once	TGTGCCAGCAGCGGCACGCAAGGGGATACGCAGTATTTT	CASSGTQGDTQYF
TRBV11-2	TRBJ2-3	.	.	TGTGCCAGCAAGATTAGGTCGACAACAGATACGCAGTATTTT	CASKIRSTTDTQYF
TRBV19	TRBJ1-3	.	.	TGTGCCAGTAGTATACCCTCTGGAAACACCATATATTTT	CASSIPSGNTIYF
TRBV9	TRBJ1-2	TRBD1	.	TGTGCCAGCAGCCTGCTCGGGACAGGCAACTATGGCTACACCTTC	CASSLLGTGNYGYTF
TRBV5-5	TRBJ1-6	.	few	TGTGCCAGCAGCTTGTTAATTGGTTGGGGACTTAATTCACCCCTCCACTTT	CASSLLIGWGLNSPLHF
TRBV19	TRBJ1-6	.	.	TGTGCCAGTAAGGCCGCGGGCTCCTATAATTCACCCCTCCACTTT	CASKAAGSYNSPLHF
TRBV6-5	TRBJ2-3	.	.	TGTGCCAGCAGTCACAGCACAGATACGCAGTATTTT	CASSHSTDTQYF
TRBV18	TRBJ2-1	TRBD2	.	TGTGCCAGCTCACCTGAGGTACTAGCGGGGAGCTACAATGAGCAGTTCTTC	CASSPEVLAGSYNEQFF
TRBV19	TRBJ1-2	TRBD1	once	TGTGCCACAAGGGGGCCTTGGGGCTATGGCTACACCTTC	CATRGPWGYGYTF
TRBV5-1	TRBJ2-3	.	.	TGCGCCAGCAGCTTATCCGGGGGGCTCCTCACAGATACGCAGTATTTT	CASSLSGGLLTDTQYF
TRBV15	TRBJ2-2	.	.	TGTGCCACCAGCCGGTTCGCGAACACCGGGGAGCTGTTTTTT	CATSRFANTGELFF
TRBV13	TRBJ2-3	.	.	TGTGCCAGCAGCCTTAAGTGGTCAGATACGCAGTATTTT	CASSLKWSDTQYF
TRBV27	TRBJ1-4	.	.	TGTGCCAGCAGTTTATTGAGACTGTTTTTT	CASSLLRLFF
TRBV2	TRBJ2-7	TRBD1	once	TGTGCCAGCGGGTACTCCAGAATTGGACAGGTCTACGAGCAGTACTTC	CASGYSRIGQVYEQYF
TRBV29-1	TRBJ2-5	.	.	TGCAGCGTTGTCCGGGACGCAGGTGGGGCCCAGTACTTC	CSVVRDAGGAQYF
TRBV7-2	TRBJ1-1	TRBD1	once	TGTGCCAGCAGCTTAGCTATTTTCTCGGGACAGATGAACACTGAAGCTTTCTTT	CASSLAIFSGQMNTEAFF
TRBV9	TRBJ2-5	TRBD2	.	TGTGCCAGCAGCGTAGGTAATAGCGGGGTGTTGGAGACCCAGTACTTC	CASSVGNSGVLETQYF
TRBV27	TRBJ1-2	.	.	TGTGCCAGCAGTTCCACCTCCGCGGGGGGTGGGGGGGGCGCGTCCGGCTACACCTTC	CASSSTSAGGGGGASGYTF
TRBV5-8	TRBJ1-2	.	.	TGTGCCAGCAGCTTGGTGACATCCTTCTTAGATTATGGCTACACCTTC	CASSLVTSFLDYGYTF
TRBV19	TRBJ1-6	TRBD1	.	TGTGCCAGTATTGGGGGACAGTATAATTCACCCCTCCACTTT	CASIGGQYNSPLHF
TRBV4-2	TRBJ2-1	.	.	TGTGCCAGCAGCCAAGATTGGGTCAATGAGCAGTTCTTC	CASSQDWVNEQFF
TRBV6-1	TRBJ1-3	.	.	TGTGCCTCCAGCCCAGCAGACGTCGGAAACACCATATATTTT	CASSPADVGNTIYF
TRBV6-5	TRBJ1-1	.	.	TGTGCCAGCAGGGAGGTAGGGGAAAGAACTGAAGCTTTCTTT	CASREVGERTEAFF
TRBV25-1	TRBJ2-7	.	once	TGTGCCAGCAGTGTTAGCTGGGAGCAGTACTTC	CASSVSWEQYF
TRBV19	TRBJ2-3	.	.	TGTGCCAGTAGTATGGGGGGTCCTCGCACAGATACGCAGTATTTT	CASSMGGPRTDTQYF
TRBV7-3	TRBJ1-1	.	.	TGTGCCAGCAGCCCGGCGGGGCCCACTGAAGCTTTCTTT	CASSPAGPTEAFF
TRBV25-1	TRBJ2-3	.	.	TGTGCCAGCCCCCGTGGGAGGGACAGCGGCACAGATACGCAGTATTTT	CASPRGRDSGTDTQYF
TRBV6-5	TRBJ1-4	TRBD1	.	TGTGCCAGCAGTTACTCCGGCAGGGGGCATGAAAAACTGTTTTTT	CASSYSGRGHEKLFF
TRBV29-1	TRBJ2-3	.	.	TGCAGCGTTGAAGAGGGGCGCACAGATACGCAGTATTTT	CSVEEGRTDTQYF
TRBV30	TRBJ2-7	.	.	TGTGCCTGGAGTGTACAGGTTAAGTACGAGCAGTACTTC	CAWSVQVKYEQYF
TRBV7-9	TRBJ1-2	.	.	TGTGCCAGCACCCCCGCGCACCTGATCTATGGCTACACCTTC	CASTPAHLIYGYTF
TRBV6-1	TRBJ1-6	.	.	TGTGCCAGCAGTGTTCTGACATCCAGCTCCTATAATTCACCCCTCCACTTT	CASSVLTSSSYNSPLHF
TRBV19	TRBJ1-4	.	once	TGTGCCAGTAGTATACGGCAGGGAGGAGGATACGAAAAACTGTTTTTT	CASSIRQGGGYEKLFF
TRBV7-9	TRBJ1-1	.	.	TGTGCCAGCAGCTCAGCCACTACGTGGTTTACTGAAGCTTTCTTT	CASSSATTWFTEAFF